Sequencing of this T cell receptor beta chain was carried out in a study of vaccination and CD4 T cells after COVID-19. Treatment meaning: approximately 9-day PBMC culture with coronavirus spike peptide pools or control peptides (ViraFEST assay). Cultured CD4+ T cells had their DNA profiled by the Oncomine TCR Beta short-read assay. One entry per CDR3 protein, called by TCRdb with MiXCR from the PCR reads. The repertoire consists of approximately 10,000 distinct CDR3 sequences, with approximately 22% occurring once and the leading ten covering about a fifth. Of note for this clonotype: Its antigen is undetermined.

This sequence was found in a human donor with COVID-19. The sample was cultured CD4+ T cells from blood.

The DNA of the CDR3 is TGCGCCAGCAGCTCCGGGGGGCTAGCGGGGCGATTAAACAATGAGCAGTTCTTC. Protein product: CASSSGGLAGRLNNEQFF. The chain uses TRBV5-1 and TRBJ2-1; 9 bases match TRBD2. This CDR3 spans 18 amino acids. From germline, CDR1 is SGHRS and CDR2 YFSETQ. The junction had 15 bases not matched to a gene; V was cut back by 3 bases and J by 5 bases. Full variable domain (remainder filled in from reference TRBV5-1 and TRBJ2-1): KAGVTQTPRYLIKTRGQQVTLSCSPISGHRSVSWYQQTPGQGLQFLFEYFSETQRNKGNFPGRFSGRQFSNSRSEMNVSTLELGDSALYLCASSSGGLAGRLNNEQFFGPGTRLTVL.